These T cell receptor beta chains were read from a single sample in a study of CD8+ T cells in alopecia areata. Assay used: immunoSEQ multiplex PCR; TCRdb lists only in-frame clones, some missing. The sample consists of roughly 130,000 clones, around three fifths of them appearing once. The sequences come from CD4+ T cells sorted from blood, collected at week 0. The receptor source for this set is a human donor with alopecia areata. Each CDR3 is given with its conserved first and last residue. A D gene is named only where the DNA matches it firmly. Some rows mark clone size as missing; the rest say once, few, many or name a class of expanded clone.

cdr3_nt cdr3_aa clone_size j_call v_call d_call
TGTGCCAGCAGAACTCGAACGCAAAAAGTCGATGGCTACACCTTC CASRTRTQKVDGYTF . TRBJ1-2 TRBV2 .
TGTGCCAGCACAGACAAGGGTCAGCCCCAGCATTTT CASTDKGQPQHF . TRBJ1-5 TRBV2 .
TGTGCCAGCAGTGCATCACAGTATGGCTACACCTTC CASSASQYGYTF . TRBJ1-2 TRBV6-1 .
TGTGCCAGCAGTGAGACTAGCGGGATCTACAATGAGCAGTTCTTC CASSETSGIYNEQFF . TRBJ2-1 TRBV25-1 TRBD2
TGTGCCTGGAGTGTAGGGATGAACACTGAAGCTTTCTTT CAWSVGMNTEAFF . TRBJ1-1 TRBV30 .
TGTGCCAGCAGTGGTCTGAGAACGCAGTATTTT CASSGLRTQYF . TRBJ2-3 TRBV6-1 .
TGCGCCAGCAGCCAGGACAGGGGGAATGCCCAGCATTTT CASSQDRGNAQHF . TRBJ1-5 TRBV4-1 TRBD1
TGTGCCAGCAGTTATAAAACCGGGACTAGAAACGTCCGCACAGATACGCAGTATTTT CASSYKTGTRNVRTDTQYF . TRBJ2-3 TRBV27 TRBD2
TGTGCCAGCAGCGTAGATGGCGGTTCCTACAATGAGCAGTTCTTC CASSVDGGSYNEQFF . TRBJ2-1 TRBV9 .
TGCGCCAGCAGCCCAGGGACTCAGACAGATACGCAGTATTTT CASSPGTQTDTQYF . TRBJ2-3 TRBV5-1 .
TGTGCCAGCAGCTTGGCCGGGGTAGTCAGATACAATGAGCAGTTCTTC CASSLAGVVRYNEQFF once TRBJ2-1 TRBV5-6 .
TGTGCCAGCAGACCCACAGGGGTCGGGGCCAACGTCCTGACTTTC CASRPTGVGANVLTF once TRBJ2-6 TRBV5-6 TRBD1
TGTGCCAGCAGGGCGGGTCCCCTCGGCACCGGGGAGCTGTTTTTT CASRAGPLGTGELFF . TRBJ2-2 TRBV11-2 .
TGCGCCAGCAGCCAAGAGAGATCCGGGCAAAACATTCAGTACTTC CASSQERSGQNIQYF . TRBJ2-4 TRBV4-3 .
TGTGCCAGCAGCCAAGCCGGCCCCAGCGTTAATTCACCCCTCCACTTT CASSQAGPSVNSPLHF . TRBJ1-6 TRBV7-3 .
TGTGCCAGCAGCTTATCTAGCGGAGAGACCCAGTACTTC CASSLSSGETQYF once TRBJ2-5 TRBV7-2 TRBD2
TGTGCCTGGAGTTTAGGGCCGTACAATGAGCAGTTCTTC CAWSLGPYNEQFF once TRBJ2-1 TRBV30 .
TGTGCCAGTTCTAAATCGGGTGGGATAGGGGCCAACGTCCTGACTTTC CASSKSGGIGANVLTF . TRBJ2-6 TRBV25-1 .
TGTGCCAGCCAACAGAACCACCTCGTCACCTACGAGCAGTACTTC CASQQNHLVTYEQYF . TRBJ2-7 TRBV19 .
TGTGCCACCAGCAGAGGGGACAGAGGGGCTGAGCAGTTCTTC CATSRGDRGAEQFF . TRBJ2-1 TRBV15 TRBD1
TGCGCCAGCGGAGAGCTAGCGGGGAACACAGATACGCAGTATTTT CASGELAGNTDTQYF . TRBJ2-3 TRBV5-1 TRBD2
TGTGCCAGCAGCAAGGTCGGGGGCGGGGACGAGCAGTACTTC CASSKVGGGDEQYF few TRBJ2-7 TRBV5-6 .
TGCGCCAGCAGCCAAGATCGGGTAGGAACCTTCGAGCAGTACTTC CASSQDRVGTFEQYF few TRBJ2-7 TRBV4-1 .
TGTGCCAGCATAGACAGGGGTACTGCAAACTATGGCTACACCTTC CASIDRGTANYGYTF . TRBJ1-2 TRBV7-2 TRBD1
TGTGCCAGCAGCGCAGGGACTAGCGGGAGGTCGGGGTTCTTC CASSAGTSGRSGFF . TRBJ2-1 TRBV7-9 TRBD2
TGCGCCAGCAGTCACCTCGACAGGGGGCCTCAGCAGCCCCAGCATTTT CASSHLDRGPQQPQHF . TRBJ1-5 TRBV23-1 TRBD1
TGTGCCATCAGCAACCCGGGACAGGGGAACACTGAAGCTTTCTTT CAISNPGQGNTEAFF many TRBJ1-1 TRBV10-3 TRBD1
TGTGCCAGCAGCTTAGACAGGGGGCGCGGCGAGACCCAGTACTTC CASSLDRGRGETQYF few TRBJ2-5 TRBV7-2 TRBD1
TGTGCCAGCAGGCCGACTAACACCGGGGAGCTGTTTTTT CASRPTNTGELFF . TRBJ2-2 TRBV6-5 .
TGTGCCAGCAGTGAGGCCAGGGAGGGCGAGCAGTACTTC CASSEAREGEQYF few TRBJ2-7 TRBV2 TRBD2
TGCAGCGTTGAAGTGACGGGCGGCGGGACCCAGTACTTC CSVEVTGGGTQYF few TRBJ2-5 TRBV29-1 .
TGTGCCAGCAGTCCCGGGGAGGGCACTGAAGCTTTCTTT CASSPGEGTEAFF . TRBJ1-1 TRBV28 .
TGTGCCTGGAGTTCAGGCACCACAGATACGCAGTATTTT CAWSSGTTDTQYF few TRBJ2-3 TRBV30 .
TGCGCCAGCAGCTTCCCCGGGACAGGGGCCCACGAGCAGTACTTC CASSFPGTGAHEQYF few TRBJ2-7 TRBV5-1 TRBD1
TGTGCCAGCAGCGGGACAGGGGAGAGCGGCTACACCTTC CASSGTGESGYTF once TRBJ1-2 TRBV5-4 TRBD1
TGTGCCAGCAGATTAGGGATGGGGGGGGCCAACGTCCTGACTTTC CASRLGMGGANVLTF . TRBJ2-6 TRBV27 .
TGTGCCAGCAGCGCATCTAGCGGGAGTGCCGGGGAGCTGTTTTTT CASSASSGSAGELFF . TRBJ2-2 TRBV9 TRBD2
TGTGCCAGCAGTGATCCGGACTTACAAGAGACCCAGTACTTC CASSDPDLQETQYF . TRBJ2-5 TRBV2 .
TGCGCCAGCACCAGCCAGAACTCCTACGAGCAGTACTTC CASTSQNSYEQYF . TRBJ2-7 TRBV5-1 .
TGTGCCAGCAGCCAAGGTTCCAGCCAAGAGACCCAGTACTTC CASSQGSSQETQYF . TRBJ2-5 TRBV4-2 .
TGCGCCAGCAGCATCGGACAGGGATCCGACAATGAGCAGTTCTTC CASSIGQGSDNEQFF . TRBJ2-1 TRBV5-1 TRBD1
TGTGCCAGCAGCTCATCGTACCGGGCTATCACTAATGAGCAGTTCTTC CASSSSYRAITNEQFF . TRBJ2-1 TRBV7-2 .
TGTGCCAGCAGCTTGATACAGGGCATCGGGGAGCTGTTTTTT CASSLIQGIGELFF few TRBJ2-2 TRBV5-6 .
TGTGCCAGCAGTTTTTCCGGGGGAACCGGGGAGCTGTTTTTT CASSFSGGTGELFF . TRBJ2-2 TRBV7-3 .
TGTGCCAGCACAGACAGGCTATTAGATAGCAATCAGCCCCAGCATTTT CASTDRLLDSNQPQHF . TRBJ1-5 TRBV2 .